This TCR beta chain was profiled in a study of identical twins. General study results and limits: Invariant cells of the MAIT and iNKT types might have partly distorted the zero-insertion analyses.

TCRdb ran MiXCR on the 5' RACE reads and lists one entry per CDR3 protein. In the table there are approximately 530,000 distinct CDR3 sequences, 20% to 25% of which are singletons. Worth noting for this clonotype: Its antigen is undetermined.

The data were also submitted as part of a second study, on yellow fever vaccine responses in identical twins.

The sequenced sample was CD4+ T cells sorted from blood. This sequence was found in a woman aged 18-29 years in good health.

CDR3 sequence reads: CASSTRQGIANTEAFF. The CDR3 DNA follows: TGTGCCAGCAGCACCCGACAGGGTATAGCGAACACTGAAGCTTTCTTT. The V gene is TRBV5-5, the J gene TRBJ1-1, with 7 bases aligning to TRBD1. Germline CDR1 SGHKS, CDR2 YYEKEE (reference sequence). The V and J ends lost 4 bases and 1 base, in that order; junction bases with no gene match: 10. This CDR3 comprises 16 residues.